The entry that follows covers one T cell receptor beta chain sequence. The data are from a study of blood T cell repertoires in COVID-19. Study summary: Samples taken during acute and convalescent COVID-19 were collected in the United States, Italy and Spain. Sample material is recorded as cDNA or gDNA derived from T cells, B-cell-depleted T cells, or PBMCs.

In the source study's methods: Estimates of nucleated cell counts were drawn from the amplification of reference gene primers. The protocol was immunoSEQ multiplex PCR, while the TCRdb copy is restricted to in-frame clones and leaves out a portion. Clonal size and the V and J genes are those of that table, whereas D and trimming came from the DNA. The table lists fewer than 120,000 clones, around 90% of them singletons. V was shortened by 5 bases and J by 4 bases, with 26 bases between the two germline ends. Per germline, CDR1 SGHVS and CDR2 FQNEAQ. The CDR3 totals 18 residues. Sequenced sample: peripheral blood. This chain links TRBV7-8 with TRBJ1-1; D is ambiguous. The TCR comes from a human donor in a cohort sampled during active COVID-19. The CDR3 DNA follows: TGTGCCAGCAGCCCCTATACCGGAGCCTCACCCAAAGGCACTGAAGCTTTCTTT. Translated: CASSPYTGASPKGTEAFF.